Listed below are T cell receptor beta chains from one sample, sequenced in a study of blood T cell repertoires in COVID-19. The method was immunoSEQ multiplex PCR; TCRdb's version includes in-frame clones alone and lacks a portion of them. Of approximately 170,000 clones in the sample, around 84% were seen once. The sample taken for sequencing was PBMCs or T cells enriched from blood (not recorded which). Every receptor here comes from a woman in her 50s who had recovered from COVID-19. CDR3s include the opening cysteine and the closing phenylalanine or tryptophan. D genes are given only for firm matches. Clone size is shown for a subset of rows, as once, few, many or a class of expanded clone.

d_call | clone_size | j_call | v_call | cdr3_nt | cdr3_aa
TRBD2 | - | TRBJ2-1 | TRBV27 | TGTGCCAGCAGTTTAAGGTATCCTAGCGGGGGGTTCAATGAGCAGTTCTTC | CASSLRYPSGGFNEQFF
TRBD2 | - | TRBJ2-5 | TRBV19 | TGTGCCAGTAGTATGGGTTCAGGCGGGAGTTTGGAGACCCAGTACTTC | CASSMGSGGSLETQYF
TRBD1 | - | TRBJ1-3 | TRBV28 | TGTGCCAGCAGTAGCGACCGGGACAGGTCCTTT | CASSSDRDRSF
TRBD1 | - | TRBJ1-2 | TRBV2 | TGTGCCAGTCTGACAGGGACGTATGGCTACACCTTC | CASLTGTYGYTF
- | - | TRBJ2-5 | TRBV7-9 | TGTGCCAGCAGCTTAGGTCCCGAGGAGACCCAGTACTTC | CASSLGPEETQYF
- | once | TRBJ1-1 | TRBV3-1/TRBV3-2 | TGTGCCAGCACCCCAACCCACAATGAAGCTTTCTTT | CASTPTHNEAFF
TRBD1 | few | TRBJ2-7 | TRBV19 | TGTGCCAGTAATACCCCGGGACAGGGCTACGAGCAGTACTTC | CASNTPGQGYEQYF
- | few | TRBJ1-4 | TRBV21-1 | TGTGCCAGCAGCAAAGGAGGAAAACTGTTTTTT | CASSKGGKLFF
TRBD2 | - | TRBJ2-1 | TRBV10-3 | TGTGCCATCAGGGGACTAGCACTTGAGCAGTTCTTC | CAIRGLALEQFF
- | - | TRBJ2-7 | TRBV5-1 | TGCGCCAGCAGCTTGGTTAAGACTAGCTCCTACGAGCAGTACTTC | CASSLVKTSSYEQYF
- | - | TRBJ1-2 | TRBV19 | TGTGCCAGTAGTGCGGGACTGATCGGCTACACCTTC | CASSAGLIGYTF
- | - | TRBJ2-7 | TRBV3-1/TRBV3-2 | TGTGCCAGCAGCCAAGTCCAGGGGATAGCCAGCTCCTACGAGCAGTACTTC | CASSQVQGIASSYEQYF
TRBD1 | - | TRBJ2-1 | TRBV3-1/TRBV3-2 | TGTGCCAGCAGCCTACGGACAGGGGTCGTGGATGAGCAGTTCTTC | CASSLRTGVVDEQFF
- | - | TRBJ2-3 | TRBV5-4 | TGTGCCAGCTCGGACTACAGCACAGATACGCAGTATTTT | CASSDYSTDTQYF
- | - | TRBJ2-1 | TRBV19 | TGTGCCAGTAGTATAGATCCAGAGGACAGTTCTTACAATGAGCAGTTCTTC | CASSIDPEDSSYNEQFF
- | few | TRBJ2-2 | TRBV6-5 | TGTGCCAGCAGCCCCTCTGGAGGGACCACCGGGGAGCTGTTTTTT | CASSPSGGTTGELFF
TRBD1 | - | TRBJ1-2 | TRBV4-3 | TGCGCCAGCAGCTACAGGGGCGAACTCGGCTACACCTTC | CASSYRGELGYTF
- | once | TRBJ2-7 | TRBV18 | TGTGCCAGCTCACCAAGCTCCAACTCCTACGAGCAGTACTTC | CASSPSSNSYEQYF
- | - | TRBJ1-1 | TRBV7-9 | TGTGCCAGCATGATGCCTAAAGTGGCTGAAGCTTTCTTT | CASMMPKVAEAFF